The 21 T cell receptor beta chains given below trace back to one sample, sequenced in a study of blood T cell repertoires in COVID-19. Data came from immunoSEQ multiplex PCR; TCRdb stores just in-frame clones and leaves some out. This sample carries approximately 58,000 clones, roughly 84% of them seen once, and the ten largest clones take around 4.5%. Source material: peripheral blood. The receptors shown here come from a man aged 35 to 55 with active COVID-19.

The count of this clone is one. The chain recombines TRBV30 with TRBJ1-5; D is undetermined. V shed 0 bases and J shed 6 bases, with 15 bases lying between them. The CDR3 is 15 residues long. Germline-derived CDR1 and CDR2 are GTSNPN and SVGIG (reference sequence). The CDR3 nucleotides are TGTGCCTGGAGTGTCGATGGGATGGGGAGTCAGCCCCAGCATTTT. Translated, it gives CAWSVDGMGSQPQHF.

The chain is built from TRBV10-3 and TRBJ2-5; D is possibly TRBD1 (5 bases). V lost 2 bases and J lost 4, with 11 bases in between. Germline CDR1 reads ENHRY; CDR2 reads SYGVKD. The CDR3 extends over 14 amino acids. The DNA of the CDR3 is TGTGCCATCAGTGAGGCAGGGTCTGCAGAGACCCAGTACTTC. Its protein product is CAISEAGSAETQYF.

This CDR3 reads CASSPAGTRILEQYF. In DNA form, the CDR3 reads TGTGCCAGCAGCCCAGCCGGGACTAGGATTCTCGAGCAGTACTTC. This chain uses TRBV7-8 with TRBJ2-7; 8 positions agree with TRBD2. The CDR3 contains 15 residues. The germline V gene encodes CDR1 SGHVS and CDR2 FQNEAQ. The ends lost 5 bases at V and 6 bases at J; junction bases unmatched: 12. The entire variable domain, with the rest obtained from reference TRBV7-8 and TRBJ2-7, is as follows: GAGVSQSPRYKVAKRGQDVALRCDPISGHVSLFWYQQALGQGPEFLTYFQNEAQLDKSGLPSDRFFAERPEGSVSTLKIQRTQQEDSAVYLCASSPAGTRILEQYFGPGTRLTVT.

This clone was seen only once. This chain joins TRBV6-5 and TRBJ1-1, with no clear D. The germline V gene has CDR1 MNHEY and CDR2 SVGAGI. The CDR3 has 13 amino acids. V lost 5 bases and J lost 0, with 7 bases in between. The CDR3 DNA reads TGTGCCAGCAGTCTATTTTTGAACACTGAAGCTTTCTTT. Amino acids: CASSLFLNTEAFF.

V is TRBV7-8 and J is TRBJ2-4; 8 bases line up with TRBD2. J was trimmed by 6 bases and V by 5 bases; bases with no gene match: 18. Germline lookup yields CDR1 SGHVS and CDR2 FQNEAQ. The CDR3 spans 18 residues. CDR3 amino acids: CASSEAPGLVSPVNIQYF. In DNA, the CDR3 is TGTGCCAGCAGCGAGGCCCCGGGACTAGTAAGTCCGGTAAACATTCAGTACTTC.

V is TRBV5-1 and J is TRBJ2-6; perhaps TRBD1 as D (5 bases). The CDR3 is 15 amino acids. Germline V gene data show CDR1 as SGHRS and CDR2 as YFSETQ. Trimming stripped 4 bases from V and 1 base from J, with 9 bases between. The CDR3 here is CASSPTGSGANVLTF. CDR3 DNA sequence: TGCGCCAGCAGCCCAACAGGATCTGGGGCCAACGTCCTGACTTTC.

The CDR3 reads CASSTPAGSGSSYNEQFF. The CDR3 nucleotides read TGTGCCAGCAGCACCCCCGCGGGTAGCGGTAGCTCCTACAATGAGCAGTTCTTC. This chain uses TRBV3-1 (or the pseudogene TRBV3-2) with TRBJ2-1; TRBD2 might be the D (6 bases). The CDR3 loop spans 18 amino acids. CDR1 LGHDT and CDR2 YNNKEL come from the germline V gene (reference sequence). V gave up 5 bases and J gave up 0 bases, with 20 bases separating them.

Only a few counts were recorded for this clone. The V call is TRBV12-5, the J call TRBJ1-2; 9 bases align to TRBD1. With 6 bases clipped from V and 3 bases from J, the junction kept 8 bases outside the gene matches. From germline, CDR1 is LGHNT and CDR2 FRNRAP. This CDR3 is 15 amino acids long. The DNA for the CDR3 is TGTGCTAGTGGATATTCGGACAGGGGAGACTATGGCTACACCTTC. Translation gives CASGYSDRGDYGYTF.

This clone came up a few times. This chain links TRBV28 with TRBJ2-7, with TRBD2 as a possible D gene (5 bases). The V gene lost 6 bases and the J gene lost 0 bases, with 24 bases spanning the gap. The CDR3 is 18 amino acids. CDR1 MDHEN and CDR2 SYDVKM come from the germline V gene. DNA of the CDR3: TGTGCCAGCAGCCCTGCGCTGTTCGAGGGCCCTAGCTCCTACGAGCAGTACTTC. Residues: CASSPALFEGPSSYEQYF. Full variable domain (missing parts from reference TRBV28 and TRBJ2-7): DVKVTQSSRYLVKRTGEKVFLECVQDMDHENMFWYRQDPGLGLRLIYFSYDVKMKEKGDIPEGYSVSREKKERFSLILESASTNQTSMYLCASSPALFEGPSSYEQYFGPGTRLTVT.

The rearrangement links TRBV5-1 to TRBJ1-6, with 8 bases fitting TRBD1. Germline trimming cut 0 bases from V and 11 bases from J; bases unmatched to any gene: 10. CDR3 length equals 16 residues. Germline V CDR1 and CDR2: SGHRS, YFSETQ. This CDR3 reads CASSLEVDRVGAPLHF. The CDR3 DNA sequence: TGCGCCAGCAGCTTGGAAGTGGACAGGGTTGGGGCACCCCTCCACTTT.

The CDR3, as DNA: TGTGCCAGCAATCCAGCGGGCAACACCGGGGAGCTGTTTTTT. Its translation is CASNPAGNTGELFF. The V gene is TRBV25-1, the J gene TRBJ2-2, with a tentative D call TRBD2 (6 bases). CDR1 and CDR2 from the germline V gene are MGHDK and SYGVNS. V gave up 7 bases and J gave up 2 bases, with 11 bases separating them. CDR3 length equals 14 residues.

The V gene is TRBV7-9, the J gene TRBJ1-6, with TRBD1 matching over 8 bases. The germline gives CDR1 SEHNR, CDR2 FQNEAQ (reference sequence). There are 15 residues in the CDR3. V lost 5 bases to trimming and J lost 7 bases; unmatched junction nucleotides: 7. The CDR3 loop is CASSESRGLNSPLHF. CDR3 sequence (DNA): TGTGCCAGCAGCGAATCCAGGGGGCTAAATTCACCCCTCCACTTT.

CDR3 sequence (DNA): TGTGCCAGCAGCTTAGGACAGGGCGGTCCAGTGGGCGCCGGGGAGCTGTTTTTT. It encodes CASSLGQGGPVGAGELFF. The J gene is TRBJ2-2, the V gene TRBV7-9, with 7 bases fitting TRBD1. Unmatched junction bases numbered 14, after V lost 1 base and J lost 6 bases. Germline values: CDR1 SEHNR, CDR2 FQNEAQ (reference sequence). The CDR3 length is 18 residues.

The CDR3 protein is CASSFTGDLKNIQYF. CDR3 in DNA: TGTGCCAGCAGCTTTACAGGGGATTTGAAAAACATTCAGTACTTC. This sequence joins TRBV7-9 and TRBJ2-4; 7 bases match TRBD1. Trimming cost V 3 bases and J 4 bases; bases outside gene matches: 6. This CDR3 has 15 amino acids. In germline, CDR1 is SEHNR, CDR2 FQNEAQ (reference sequence).

The chain uses TRBV2 and TRBJ2-1; 11 bases line up with TRBD2. This CDR3 has 14 amino acids. The junction had 8 bases not matched to a gene; V was cut back by 6 bases and J by 10 bases. CDR1 is SNHLY and CDR2 is FYNNEI in the germline V gene. This CDR3 reads CASRTRASGGEQFF. The DNA for the CDR3 is TGTGCCAGCAGGACCCGGGCTAGCGGGGGGGAGCAGTTCTTC.

This chain connects TRBV7-3 to TRBJ2-7, with 10 bases fitting TRBD1. The V segment lost 1 base and the J segment 3 bases; nucleotides outside the gene matches: 3. Germline lookup yields CDR1 SGHTA and CDR2 FQGTGA. The CDR3 is 15 amino acids. For the CDR3, the DNA is TGTGCCAGCAGCTTAATAGGGGACAGGGGCTACGAGCAGTACTTC. Its translation is CASSLIGDRGYEQYF.

The chain combines TRBV5-1 with TRBJ2-1, with D perhaps TRBD1 (6 bases). Deletions cut 0 bases from V and 9 bases from J, with 13 bases between. CDR3 length: 14 residues. Germline values: CDR1 SGHRS, CDR2 YFSETQ. CDR3 amino acids: CASSLGGQGGEQFF. In DNA, the CDR3 is TGCGCCAGCAGCTTGGGGGGGCAGGGCGGTGAGCAGTTCTTC.

The chain couples TRBV10-3 to TRBJ1-2; a possible D gene is TRBD1 (5 bases). V was trimmed by 8 bases and J by 4 bases, leaving 14 bases between them. This CDR3 is built from 13 residues. CDR1 is ENHRY, CDR2 SYGVKD, per germline. As DNA, the CDR3 is TGTGCCATCTGGGGGGAGGATTCCTATGGCTACACCTTC. It translates to CAIWGEDSYGYTF.

J is TRBJ2-7 and V is TRBV5-5, with TRBD1 matching over 8 bases. The trim removed 3 bases at V and 2 bases at J, leaving 7 bases unmatched. The CDR3 loop spans 15 amino acids. Looked up from germline, CDR1 is SGHKS and CDR2 is YYEKEE (reference sequence). The CDR3 region is CASSSRTGIAYEQYF. DNA of the CDR3: TGTGCCAGCAGCTCACGGACAGGGATAGCCTACGAGCAGTACTTC. Using reference TRBV5-5 and TRBJ2-7 for the parts outside the CDR3, the full variable domain is DAGVTQSPTHLIKTRGQQVTLRCSPISGHKSVSWYQQVLGQGPQFIFQYYEKEERGRGNFPDRFSARQFPNYSSELNVNALLLGDSALYLCASSSRTGIAYEQYFGPGTRLTVT.

The J gene is TRBJ2-3, the V gene TRBV7-9; 7 nucleotides match TRBD2. The CDR3 contains 14 residues. The germline V gene encodes CDR1 SEHNR and CDR2 FQNEAQ (reference sequence). J lost 0 bases, V lost 5 bases, and 2 bases had no gene match. CDR3 nucleotides: TGTGCCAGCAGCCTTAGCGGGAGCACAGATACGCAGTATTTT. It codes for CASSLSGSTDTQYF.

This chain connects TRBV5-1 to TRBJ2-5; D is ambiguous. Looked up from germline, CDR1 is SGHRS and CDR2 is YFSETQ. The CDR3 loop spans 12 amino acids. Trimming took off 5 bases at V and 1 base at J, with 6 bases between the two ends. The CDR3 nucleotides are TGCGCCAGCAGGGCGGCCCAAGAGACCCAGTACTTC. Translated: CASRAAQETQYF.